A single sample gave rise to the 28 T cell receptor beta chains below, sequenced in a study of shared clonotypes between healthy human individuals. The naive CD8 subset, CD45RO-negative cells positively selected for CCR7, excluded terminally differentiated effector memory CD45RA+ cells. TCRdb's table, derived via immunoSEQ multiplex PCR, lists solely in-frame clones and lacks some. The sample yields nearly 2 million clones, just under 95% seen once. Sequencing was carried out using naive CD8+ T cells sorted from blood. The receptors shown here come from a man aged 18 to 29 in good health.

This chain connects TRBV5-6 to TRBJ2-3; TRBD2 matches at 8 bases. Germline V gene data show CDR1 as SGHDT and CDR2 as YYEEEE. The CDR3 is made up of 18 amino acids. V lost 0 bases to trimming and J lost 4 bases; unmatched junction nucleotides: 13. The CDR3 is CASSLEVAGPPRADTQYF. The CDR3 bases are TGTGCCAGCAGCTTGGAGGTAGCGGGGCCCCCTAGGGCAGATACGCAGTATTTT.

The J gene is TRBJ1-5, the V gene TRBV15; D is ambiguous. V dropped 0 bases and J dropped 0 bases, with 6 bases sitting between them. This CDR3 has 15 residues. Germline assignment: CDR1 LNHNV and CDR2 YYDKDF (reference sequence). CDR3 protein: CATSRDKHSNQPQHF. CDR3 in DNA: TGTGCCACCAGCAGAGATAAGCATAGCAATCAGCCCCAGCATTTT.

V and J are TRBV7-9 and TRBJ2-7, with D perhaps TRBD1 (6 bases). Between the trimmed V and J ends, which lost 5 bases and 4 bases, there was a span of 12 bases. In germline, CDR1 is SEHNR, CDR2 FQNEAQ (reference sequence). The CDR3 is made up of 13 amino acids. The CDR3 reads CASSHWDTYEQYF. CDR3 DNA: TGTGCCAGCAGCCACTGGGACACGTACGAGCAGTACTTC. Looking up the rest from reference TRBV7-9 and TRBJ2-7 gives the full variable domain: DTGVSQNPRHKITKRGQNVTFRCDPISEHNRLYWYRQTLGQGPEFLTYFQNEAQLEKSRLLSDRFSAERPKGSFSTLEIQRTEQGDSAMYLCASSHWDTYEQYFGPGTRLTVT.

The chain combines TRBV7-9 with TRBJ1-1; no clear D gene. The CDR3 consists of 13 residues. CDR1 is SEHNR, CDR2 FQNEAQ, per germline (reference sequence). Trimming removed 4 bases at V and 8 bases at J, with 14 bases between. The CDR3 reads CASSSPTGNEAFF. CDR3 DNA sequence: TGTGCCAGCAGCTCACCGACGGGGAACGAAGCTTTCTTT.

This sequence joins TRBV2 and TRBJ2-7; D might be TRBD1 or TRBD2, each matching 5 bases. The CDR3 runs 14 residues. V was cut by 2 bases and J by 2 bases, with 10 bases left in between. Germline assignment: CDR1 SNHLY and CDR2 FYNNEI. The CDR3 sequence is CASSERGAPYEQYF. Written as DNA, the CDR3 is TGTGCCAGCAGTGAACGGGGCGCCCCCTACGAGCAGTACTTC.

The chain carries TRBV7-9 and TRBJ1-5; a possible D gene is TRBD1 (5 bases). V was trimmed by 5 bases and J by 8 bases, leaving 16 bases between them. Germline-derived CDR1 and CDR2 are SEHNR and FQNEAQ (reference sequence). This CDR3 has 14 residues. The CDR3 spells CASSPDGHMEPQHF. The CDR3 DNA reads TGTGCCAGCAGCCCAGATGGACACATGGAGCCCCAGCATTTT.

The chain recombines TRBV29-1 with TRBJ1-2; D unresolved. The CDR3 contains 10 residues. V dropped 1 base and J dropped 12 bases, with 9 bases sitting between them. The germline CDR1 and CDR2 sequences are SQVTM and ANQGSEA. The CDR3 here is CSVEAGDNTF. In nucleotides, the CDR3 is TGCAGCGTTGAAGCAGGAGACAACACCTTC.

This sequence joins TRBV6-1 and TRBJ2-5; TRBD1 matches at 9 bases. CDR1 is MNHNS and CDR2 is SASEGT in the germline V gene. V trimming: 7 bases; J trimming: 5 bases; junction bases outside the gene matches: 8. The CDR3 runs 14 residues. The CDR3 bases are TGTGCCAGCACCATACAGGGGGCCCAGGAGACCCAGTACTTC. It is translated as CASTIQGAQETQYF.

The chain employs TRBV11-2 and TRBJ1-3; the D is unclear. Germline CDR1 is SGHAT and CDR2 is FQNNGV. The CDR3 runs to 16 residues. Trimming stripped 0 bases from V and 4 bases from J, with 13 bases between. The CDR3 loop is CASSLDGRGPGNTIYF. In nucleotides, the CDR3 is TGTGCCAGCAGCTTAGATGGGAGAGGCCCAGGAAACACCATATATTTT.

V gene TRBV15 combines with J gene TRBJ2-7; D might be TRBD1 or TRBD2, each matching 5 bases. This CDR3 has 15 residues. Germline values: CDR1 LNHNV, CDR2 YYDKDF (reference sequence). With 4 bases removed from V and 5 bases from J, the gap between germline ends came to 18 bases. The CDR3 spells CATSTSGAVSHEQYF. The CDR3 region has the DNA TGTGCCACCAGCACCTCCGGGGCAGTAAGCCACGAGCAGTACTTC.

V gene TRBV10-1 combines with J gene TRBJ2-7; possibly TRBD1 for D (6 bases). The CDR3 runs 14 residues. Deletions cut 2 bases from V and 2 bases from J, with 10 bases between. Germline V gives CDR1 WNHNN, CDR2 SYGVQD (reference sequence). CDR3 amino acids: CASSEQGSPYEQYF. The CDR3 nucleotides are TGCGCCAGCAGTGAGCAGGGGTCCCCCTACGAGCAGTACTTC.

The V and J genes are TRBV4-1 and TRBJ2-3; the D is unclear. The V gene's germline CDR1 is MGHRA and CDR2 YSYEKL. CDR3 length equals 16 residues. With 4 bases removed from V and 0 bases from J, the gap between germline ends came to 14 bases. CDR3 coding DNA: TGCGCCAGCAGCCGGGGAACGGCGGTGAGCACAGATACGCAGTATTTT. It specifies CASSRGTAVSTDTQYF.

The rearrangement joins TRBV11-2 to TRBJ1-1; 9 bases agree with TRBD1. CDR3 length: 12 amino acids. The ends lost 4 bases at V and 10 bases at J; junction bases unmatched: 4. Germline-derived CDR1 and CDR2 are SGHAT and FQNNGV. The CDR3 DNA is TGTGCCAGCAGCTGGGACAGGGACCGAGCTTTCTTT. It specifies CASSWDRDRAFF.

CDR3 DNA sequence: TGTGCCAGCAGCTTCGCGGGGGGTAGCACAGATACGCAGTATTTT. Encoded protein: CASSFAGGSTDTQYF. The rearrangement joins TRBV11-1 to TRBJ2-3; 8 bases line up with TRBD2. J gave up 0 bases and V 3 bases, and 2 bases lay outside the gene matches. Looked up from germline, CDR1 is SGHAT and CDR2 is FQDESV (reference sequence). The CDR3 loop spans 15 amino acids.

This chain uses TRBV11-2 with TRBJ2-7; 7 bases are a match to TRBD1. After removal of 6 bases from V and 2 bases from J, the junction contained 10 bases not matched to a gene. This CDR3 is built from 15 residues. From germline, CDR1 is SGHAT and CDR2 FQNNGV. CDR3 amino acids: CASRQYRGTAYEQYF. CDR3 sequence (DNA): TGTGCCAGCAGACAGTACAGGGGCACCGCCTACGAGCAGTACTTC.

The chain recombines TRBV4-1 with TRBJ2-2, with D possibly being TRBD1 (6 bases). V was shortened by 6 bases and J by 6 bases, with 14 bases between the two germline ends. The germline CDR1 and CDR2 sequences are MGHRA and YSYEKL. CDR3 length: 14 amino acids. This CDR3 reads CASSRLQGSGELFF. The CDR3 DNA reads as TGCGCCAGCAGTCGGCTACAGGGCTCCGGGGAGCTGTTTTTT.

The chain is built from TRBV27 and TRBJ1-3, with D possibly being TRBD1 (6 bases). The V end lost 4 bases, the J end lost 2 bases, and 12 bases lay between the germline ends. The germline gives CDR1 MNHEY, CDR2 SMNVEV (reference sequence). The CDR3 runs to 15 residues. The CDR3 is CASSSGVGAGNTIYF. CDR3 nucleotide sequence: TGTGCCAGCAGTTCAGGGGTAGGGGCTGGAAACACCATATATTTT.

The chain uses TRBV6-1 and TRBJ1-5; TRBD1 might be the D (5 bases). Germline values: CDR1 MNHNS, CDR2 SASEGT. Trimming removed 3 bases from V and 5 bases from J, with 11 bases in between. This CDR3 spans 14 amino acids. CDR3 sequence: CASSDRGPYQPQHF. CDR3 bases: TGTGCCAGCAGTGATCGGGGCCCCTATCAGCCCCAGCATTTT.

In its sample, this clone was seen once. V gene TRBV5-5 combines with J gene TRBJ2-7; D is unresolved. Trimming stripped 0 bases from V and 6 bases from J, with 10 bases between. CDR1 and CDR2 (germline): SGHKS, YYEKEE (reference sequence). This CDR3 has 13 residues. Here the CDR3 DNA reads TGTGCCAGCAGCTTGGGGAGTTGGAGCGAGCAGTACTTC. Translation gives CASSLGSWSEQYF.

This chain joins TRBV10-1 and TRBJ1-1; D gene ambiguous. V shed 11 bases and J shed 1 base, with 8 bases lying between them. CDR3 length: 11 residues. Looked up from germline, CDR1 is WNHNN and CDR2 is SYGVQD (reference sequence). CDR3 DNA sequence: TGCGCCGGTACAACGAACACTGAAGCTTTCTTT. Amino acids: CAGTTNTEAFF.

The CDR3 nucleotides are TGTGCCAGCAGCTTAATAAGGCCTGGCCCCGGGGAGCTGTTTTTT. Residues: CASSLIRPGPGELFF. The rearrangement joins TRBV7-3 to TRBJ2-2; D gene uncertain. The germline CDR1 and CDR2 sequences are SGHTA and FQGTGA. V gave up 1 base and J gave up 6 bases, with 12 bases separating them. This CDR3 is built from 15 residues.

The chain joins TRBV11-3 to TRBJ2-2; D gene ambiguous. The CDR3 has 16 residues. CDR1 and CDR2 (germline): SGHNT, YENEEA. V shed 2 bases and J shed 3 bases, with 13 bases lying between them. The CDR3 is CASSLSSPAYTGELFF. The CDR3 nucleotides read TGTGCCAGCAGCTTAAGTTCTCCGGCGTACACCGGGGAGCTGTTTTTT. Full variable domain (outside the CDR3, taken from reference TRBV11-3 and TRBJ2-2): EAGVVQSPRYKIIEKKQPVAFWCNPISGHNTLYWYLQNLGQGPELLIRYENEEAVDDSQLPKDRFSAERLKGVDSTLKIQPAELGDSAVYLCASSLSSPAYTGELFFGEGSRLTVL.

This chain uses TRBV2 with TRBJ2-7; TRBD1 matches 7 bases. The junction had 5 bases not matched to a gene; V was cut back by 5 bases and J by 4 bases. The CDR3 has 13 residues. Germline assignment: CDR1 SNHLY and CDR2 FYNNEI. The CDR3 nucleotides are TGTGCCAGCAGTCTAGGGGGCGGGTACGAGCAGTACTTC. It codes for CASSLGGGYEQYF. Complete variable domain (other parts from reference TRBV2 and TRBJ2-7): EPEVTQTPSHQVTQMGQEVILRCVPISNHLYFYWYRQILGQKVEFLVSFYNNEISEKSEIFDDQFSVERPDGSNFTLKIRSTKLEDSAMYFCASSLGGGYEQYFGPGTRLTVT.

The chain is built from TRBV27 and TRBJ2-3, with 7 bases that match TRBD1. The CDR3 is made up of 15 amino acids. V lost 5 bases, J lost 5 bases, and 10 bases stayed unmatched. Germline V gene sequence: CDR1 MNHEY, CDR2 SMNVEV (reference sequence). In DNA form, the CDR3 reads TGTGCCAGCAGTCATATAGACAGGGCCAGAGATACGCAGTATTTT. Protein product: CASSHIDRARDTQYF.

The gene calls are TRBV6-5 and TRBJ2-1; 7 bases are a match to TRBD1. Germline CDR1 is MNHEY and CDR2 is SVGAGI. CDR3 length equals 13 residues. The V gene end was trimmed by 2 bases and the J gene end by 9 bases; junction bases not matched to a gene: 4. CDR3 DNA sequence: TGTGCCAGCAGTTACGAGGGGGCGGTTGAGCAGTTCTTC. Translated: CASSYEGAVEQFF.

The V gene is TRBV10-3, the J gene TRBJ1-1, with D unclear. Trimming stripped 0 bases from V and 6 bases from J, with 5 bases between. The CDR3 runs to 12 residues. Germline-derived CDR1 and CDR2 are ENHRY and SYGVKD. CDR3 sequence (DNA): TGTGCCATCAGTGAGTCTAGGGCTGAAGCTTTCTTT. Its translation is CAISESRAEAFF.

The V call is TRBV28, the J call TRBJ2-3; TRBD1 matches 8 bases. Germline V lookup: CDR1 MDHEN, CDR2 SYDVKM. The CDR3 length is 13 residues. J lost 13 bases, V lost 5 bases, and 11 bases had no gene match. CDR3 nucleotides: TGTGCCAGCAGTATCGGACAGGGAAATTTTGAGTATTTT. Translation: CASSIGQGNFEYF.

This chain connects TRBV4-3 to TRBJ2-2; 7 nucleotides line up with TRBD2. Germline trimming cut 0 bases from V and 0 bases from J; bases unmatched to any gene: 4. In germline, CDR1 is LGHNA, CDR2 YSLEER. The CDR3 totals 17 residues. The CDR3 nucleotides read TGCGCCAGCAGCCAAGATGGGGAGGGACCGAACACCGGGGAGCTGTTTTTT. It is translated as CASSQDGEGPNTGELFF.